This T cell receptor beta chain was obtained from a study of T cell responses to AZD1222 COVID-19 vaccine (dated by TCRdb to about 2021). For context, the study as a whole: A total of more than 230 trial participants underwent TCR sequencing, of whom about 200 had received two doses of AZD1222 and some 25 had received two doses of the MenACWY control vaccine. Trial participants were enrolled by age into subgroups of 18-55, 56-69 and 70-plus years, and about 150, 27 and 61 TCR-sequenced participants, respectively, were included in these subgroups.

What the study reported, not specific to this receptor: Nearly half of unique spike-specific TCRs reportedly recognized epitopes outside regions mutated in the B.1.351 and B.1.1.7 variants. No day 14 peak-response samples were available, so repertoires were characterized only after the peak T cell response. After two AZD1222 doses, spike-specific TCR breadth and depth were significantly higher than at day 0 and than in MenACWY recipients. The 56-69-year group was small, and its depth increase did not reach significance, likely because of low power. The whole spike protein was spanned by vaccine-associated CD4 TCRs, and dominant responses were seen in regions 160-218 and 743-854. Conclusions about previously exposed vaccinees are limited because only 5 or 6 AZD1222 recipients were SARS-CoV-2 seropositive at baseline. Most participants were white British and females outnumbered males, and the authors suggested that clonal diversity may have been underestimated.

The CDR3 regions of human TCRbeta chains were subjected to immunosequencing. Turning to the authors' computational methods: TCRs in the repertoires were compared against a reference library of SARS-CoV-2-specific TCRs that had been generated with the MIRA antigen-specificity platform. Breadth was defined as the fraction of unique TCRs that were SARS-CoV-2-associated. Depth was defined as the fraction of total T cells that were SARS-CoV-2-associated. Using the MIRA data, every spike-specific TCR was mapped to the spike region that the TCR reacted to and assigned to either a CD4 or a CD8 class. Log10-transformed breadth and depth values were compared by one-way ANOVA with Sidak's multiple comparisons tests. In TCRdb, the immuneACCESS table is reduced to in-frame sequences with V and J assigned. These tables do not hold every clone; where another copy was compared, an unresolved V gene accounts for under half, and the others remain unexplained. For V, J and clone size, that table is used; D and trimming come from the DNA. This sample is represented by about 140,000 clones; 80% to 95% of them were singletons. Around 0.9% of the sample is taken by the ten largest.

On this clone: It has no known antigen specificity. Nothing much larger sits one base from this clone, and base qualities are not available.

The label giving this sample's time point can be read as: baseline before first vaccination. The treatment or condition label here, explained by the study, means: meningococcal conjugate vaccine given as trial control. Vaccinee samples came from UK trials COV001 and COV002, including a single-blind randomized controlled phase 2/3 trial of AZD1222 (ChAdOx1 nCoV-19) in healthy adults. For TCRbeta chain sequencing, PBMC samples were collected from trial participants at day 0 and at day 28 after the second dose. This TCR was recovered from an adult in good health. Sample: peripheral blood, taken on day 0 of MenACWY control vaccination.

The CDR3 amino acid sequence is: CASSEARGSPLHF. The DNA sequence is as follows: TGTGCCAGCAGTGAAGCCCGGGGTTCACCCCTCCACTTT. This chain joins TRBV6-1 to TRBJ1-6, with no reliable assignment of the D segment. From a lookup of the germline V gene, CDR1 and CDR2 are MNHNS and SASEGT. The CDR3 spans 13 residues, from the cysteine through the phenylalanine. Only the CDR3 part of the read is kept: 39 bases, read in frame from the first base. The junction carries 6 bases between V and J, which are trimmed by 0 bases and 9 bases respectively.